A single sample gave rise to the 7 T cell receptor beta chains below, sequenced in a study of blood T cell repertoires in COVID-19. Produced via immunoSEQ multiplex PCR; TCRdb's table is partial and in-frame only. This sample yields 60,000 or so clones, of which around 87% are seen a single time; 6% to 8.5% belongs to the top ten. Sequencing used peripheral blood. The receptors come from a man in his sixties with active or convalescent COVID-19.

The chain recombines TRBV5-8 with TRBJ1-5, with D hard to call. CDR1 SGHTS and CDR2 YDEGEE come from the germline V gene. Trimming removed 2 bases at V and 3 bases at J, with 15 bases between. The CDR3 loop spans 16 amino acids. CDR3 DNA sequence: TGTGCCAGCAGCTTTTTTTGGGGAGGGCTCAATCAGCCCCAGCATTTT. Encoded protein: CASSFFWGGLNQPQHF.

The V call is TRBV6-6, the J call TRBJ1-6; tentative D call: TRBD1 (5 bases). The CDR3 runs to 13 residues. V lost 7 bases and J 8 bases, leaving 12 bases between the germline ends. CDR1 and CDR2 from the germline V gene are MNHNY and SVGAGI (reference sequence). CDR3 residues: CASTLQGDSPLHF. The CDR3 DNA follows: TGTGCCAGCACATTGCAGGGTGATTCACCCCTCCACTTT.

This clone was picked up one time. This sequence joins TRBV11-2 and TRBJ2-1; 7 bases are a match to TRBD2. Germline values: CDR1 SGHAT, CDR2 FQNNGV. V lost 5 bases and J lost 7; bases outside the gene matches: 20. The CDR3 loop spans 18 amino acids. The CDR3 spells CASSAIKRSGTTPNEQFF. CDR3 in DNA: TGTGCCAGCAGCGCCATAAAGCGGTCCGGGACTACCCCAAATGAGCAGTTCTTC.

This clone was picked up one time. V usage is TRBV5-4 and J usage is TRBJ2-1; 12 nucleotides align to TRBD2. The CDR3 length is 17 residues. CDR1 SGHNT and CDR2 YYREEE come from the germline V gene (reference sequence). The V segment lost 0 bases and the J segment 6 bases; nucleotides outside the gene matches: 7. The CDR3 loop is CASSLGPTSGRGNEQFF. The CDR3 region has the DNA TGTGCCAGCAGCTTGGGGCCGACTAGCGGGAGAGGCAATGAGCAGTTCTTC.

V usage is TRBV11-1 and J usage is TRBJ1-1; D possibly corresponds to TRBD1 (5 bases). The CDR3 is 14 residues long. Germline CDR1 SGHAT, CDR2 FQDESV (reference sequence). V was trimmed by 0 bases and J by 7 bases, leaving 12 bases between them. CDR3 in DNA: TGTGCCAGCAGCTTAGCCTGGACATTCGGTGAAGCTTTCTTT. Residues: CASSLAWTFGEAFF.

The chain carries TRBV11-2 and TRBJ2-6, with a weak D call TRBD1 (5 bases). CDR1 SGHAT and CDR2 FQNNGV come from the germline V gene. CDR3 length: 18 residues. Trimming took off 2 bases at V and 1 base at J, with 15 bases between the two ends. CDR3 protein: CASSLRYRPQSGANVLTF. CDR3 DNA sequence: TGTGCCAGCAGCTTACGCTACAGGCCTCAATCTGGGGCCAACGTCCTGACTTTC.

There are a few counts of this clone. The J gene is TRBJ2-7, the V gene TRBV11-2; possibly TRBD1 for D (6 bases). V was trimmed by 4 bases and J by 3 bases, leaving 10 bases between them. The CDR3 loop spans 13 amino acids. Germline V gene sequence: CDR1 SGHAT, CDR2 FQNNGV. This CDR3 reads CASSSRDIYEQYF. CDR3 nucleotides: TGTGCCAGCAGCTCCCGGGACATCTACGAGCAGTACTTC.